Given below is one TCR beta chain in context. Researchers ran the PCR with 60 Vbeta and 13 Jbeta primers. The protocol was immunoSEQ multiplex PCR, while the TCRdb copy is restricted to in-frame clones and leaves out a portion. The repertoire holds over 200,000 clones, with approximately 70% as singletons. This CDR3 spans 13 amino acids. With 3 bases removed from V and 6 bases from J, the gap between germline ends came to 11 bases. CDR1 and CDR2 (germline): MNHNY, SVGAGI (reference sequence). The sample belongs to a study of cytomegalovirus exposure and HLA in healthy donors. This chain links TRBV6-6 with TRBJ1-1; D gene uncertain. This sequence originates from a middle-aged man in good health and CMV-seropositive. The material sequenced was PBMCs. CDR3 sequence reads: CASSYVVSAEAFF. CDR3 coding DNA: TGTGCCAGCAGTTATGTGGTGAGCGCTGAAGCTTTCTTT.